This paragraph covers one T cell receptor (beta chain) sequence. The assay was immunoSEQ multiplex PCR, and TCRdb's table has in-frame clones only and misses some. The table shows 40,000 or so clones, with almost 95% occurring only once. This entry is derived from a study of T cell changes during pregnancy in multiple sclerosis. The CDR3 sequence is 14 residues long. Germline V CDR1 and CDR2: SGHNT, YENEEA. The ends were cut back, 5 bases at V and 7 bases at J, with 18 bases in the middle. This TCR was sampled from a female donor with multiple sclerosis, enrolled in a pregnancy study. V gene TRBV11-3 combines with J gene TRBJ2-7; D is perhaps TRBD1 (6 bases). The sequenced sample was CD8+ T cells from peripheral blood mononuclear cells, obtained in the third trimester of pregnancy. CDR3 sequence reads: CASSPSDRPGEQYF. CDR3 DNA: TGTGCCAGCAGCCCCTCCGACAGGCCGGGGGAGCAGTACTTC.